A selection of T cell receptor beta chains follows, all from one sample in a study of T cell repertoires in cytomegalovirus infection. Their target antigens are unknown. TCRdb independently ran MiXCR on the reads; one entry per CDR3 protein. This table has some 500,000 distinct CDR3 sequences, 30% to 40% appearing once. The sequenced sample was cultured PBMCs, obtained from culture after CMV antigen stimulation. Source of these receptors: a human donor in good health (CMV status not recorded). Some clones in this sample may be carry-over from other donors' samples. CDR3s include the opening cysteine and the closing phenylalanine or tryptophan. A D gene is named only where the DNA matches it firmly. Size is omitted from some rows. Given values are once, few, many or a class for expanded clones.

d_call j_call v_call clone_size cdr3_nt cdr3_aa
. TRBJ2-4 TRBV6-1 once TGTGCCAGCAGTTACGTGAGCGGTGGGAAAAACATTCAGTACTTC CASSYVSGGKNIQYF
TRBD1 TRBJ1-4 TRBV5-1 . TGCGCCAGCAGCCTTGGGGACAGGGGGAATGAAAAACTGTTTTTT CASSLGDRGNEKLFF
TRBD1 TRBJ1-5 TRBV12-3/TRBV12-4 . TGTGCCAGCAGGCGCGGACAGGGAGGTCAGCCCCAGCATTTT CASRRGQGGQPQHF
. TRBJ2-7 TRBV29-1 . TGCAGCGCTGGACAAGCCTACGAGCAGTACTTC CSAGQAYEQYF
. TRBJ1-1 TRBV12-3/TRBV12-4 . TGTGCCAGCAGTCCCTCTGCCACTGAAGCTTTCTTT CASSPSATEAFF
. TRBJ2-3 TRBV12-3/TRBV12-4 few TGTGCCAGCAGTTCGACCTCGCTTGGGGCAGATACGCAGTATTTT CASSSTSLGADTQYF
. TRBJ2-6 TRBV19 few TGTGCCAGTAGTATTATGGGACGGCTCTCTGGGGCCAACGTCCTGACTTTC CASSIMGRLSGANVLTF
TRBD1 TRBJ2-5 TRBV4-3 . TGCGCCAGCAGCCAAGGACAGGGGGCGGAGACCCAGTACTTC CASSQGQGAETQYF
. TRBJ2-1 TRBV6-2/TRBV6-3 few TGTGCCAGCAGTTACTCATTAAAGAGCCCTTTGAATGAGCAGTTCTTC CASSYSLKSPLNEQFF
. TRBJ2-7 TRBV28 few TGTGCCAGCAGTTCTCCGATGACCTACGAGCAGTACTTC CASSSPMTYEQYF
TRBD2 TRBJ2-3 TRBV4-3 few TGCGCCAGCAGCCAAGGCCCTAGCGGGGTCACAGATACGCAGTATTTT CASSQGPSGVTDTQYF
TRBD1 TRBJ1-1 TRBV6-2/TRBV6-3 . TGTGCCAGCAGTTATATCGACAGGGGCTACATGAACACTGAAGCTTTCTTT CASSYIDRGYMNTEAFF
TRBD1 TRBJ1-2 TRBV27 few TGTGCCAGCAGTTCGTCGGACAGGCTCTATGGCTACACCTTC CASSSSDRLYGYTF
TRBD1 TRBJ2-7 TRBV7-2 many TGTGCCAGCAGCCGGACAGGGGGACCCTACGAGCAGTACTTC CASSRTGGPYEQYF
. TRBJ1-3 TRBV9 . TGTGCCAGCAGCGTAAACACAGGGAAGGGAAACACCATATATTTT CASSVNTGKGNTIYF